What follows is one T cell receptor (beta chain) and its context. What it binds is unknown. There are 15 residues in the CDR3. The V end was cut by 2 bases, the J end by 7 bases, with 17 bases between. Looked up from germline, CDR1 is LNHNV and CDR2 is YYDKDF (reference sequence). Stated treatment: oral pan-JAK inhibitor, 5-10 mg twice daily. Using a FACSAria, the CD4+ and CD8+ T cells were sorted from the PBMCs. It was cDNA, reverse transcribed from extracted RNA, that served as the sequencing template. TCRdb's table, derived via immunoSEQ multiplex PCR, lists solely in-frame clones and lacks some. The sample carries 150,000 to 200,000 clones, less than 80% recorded once. This record belongs to a study of CD8+ T cells in alopecia areata. Study information: Affected scalp percentage gauged treated patients' severity. Notes on the study in general: Administration of tofacitinib significantly diminished scalp clonality and expanded CD8+ clones within the top 100. Elevated clonality characterized lesional scalp relative to normal scalp, particularly in alopecia totalis/universalis.

This chain joins TRBV15 and TRBJ2-5; D ambiguous. The receptor's source is a human donor with alopecia areata. This sample comprised CD4+ T cells sorted from blood, obtained at week 24, from a patient treated with tofacitinib. The CDR3 nucleotides read TGTGCCACCAGCAGATCCGACTGGACCCGGATGACCCAGTACTTC. Its protein is CATSRSDWTRMTQYF.